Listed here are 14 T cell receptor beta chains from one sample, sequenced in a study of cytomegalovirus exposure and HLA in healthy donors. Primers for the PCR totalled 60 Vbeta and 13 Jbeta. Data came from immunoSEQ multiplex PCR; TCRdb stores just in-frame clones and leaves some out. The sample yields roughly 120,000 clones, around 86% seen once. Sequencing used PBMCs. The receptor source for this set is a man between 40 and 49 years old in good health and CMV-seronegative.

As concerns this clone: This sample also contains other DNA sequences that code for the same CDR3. For the CDR3, the DNA is TGTGCCAGCAGCCCCAGGGGGCGCGAAGCTTTCTTT. Translating gives CASSPRGREAFF. V is TRBV11-2 and J is TRBJ1-1; 8 bases are a match to TRBD1. Looked up from germline, CDR1 is SGHAT and CDR2 is FQNNGV. The V gene end was trimmed by 5 bases and the J gene end by 8 bases; junction bases not matched to a gene: 4. This CDR3 comprises 12 residues.

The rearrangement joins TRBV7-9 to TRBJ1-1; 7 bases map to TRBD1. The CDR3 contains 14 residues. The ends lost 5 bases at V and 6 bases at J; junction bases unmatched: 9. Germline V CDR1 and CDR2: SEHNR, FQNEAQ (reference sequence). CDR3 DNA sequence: TGTGCCAGCAGCCCCCTGACAGGGATCGCTGAAGCTTTCTTT. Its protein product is CASSPLTGIAEAFF.

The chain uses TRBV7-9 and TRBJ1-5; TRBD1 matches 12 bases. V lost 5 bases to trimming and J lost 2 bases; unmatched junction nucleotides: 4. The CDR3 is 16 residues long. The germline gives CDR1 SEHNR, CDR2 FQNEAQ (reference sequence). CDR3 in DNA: TGTGCCAGCAGCGCGGGGACAGGGGGCGGCAATCAGCCCCAGCATTTT. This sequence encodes CASSAGTGGGNQPQHF.

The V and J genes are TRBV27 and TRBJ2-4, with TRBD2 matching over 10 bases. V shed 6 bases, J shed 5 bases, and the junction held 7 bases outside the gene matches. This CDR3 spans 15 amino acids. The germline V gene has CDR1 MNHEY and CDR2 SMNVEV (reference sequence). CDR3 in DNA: TGTGCCAGCAGCCCCAGCGGGGGGGCCCAAAACATTCAGTACTTC. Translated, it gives CASSPSGGAQNIQYF.

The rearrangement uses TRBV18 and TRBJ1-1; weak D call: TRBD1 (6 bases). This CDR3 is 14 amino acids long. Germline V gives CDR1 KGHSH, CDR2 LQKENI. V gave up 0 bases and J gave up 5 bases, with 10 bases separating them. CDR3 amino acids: CASSPPQGWTEAFF. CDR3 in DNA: TGTGCCAGCTCACCACCACAGGGTTGGACTGAAGCTTTCTTT.

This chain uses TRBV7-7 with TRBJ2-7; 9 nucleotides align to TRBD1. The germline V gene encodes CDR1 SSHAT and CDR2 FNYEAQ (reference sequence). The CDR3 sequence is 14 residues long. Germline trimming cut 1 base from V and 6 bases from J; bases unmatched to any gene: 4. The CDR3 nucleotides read TGTGCCAGCAGCTTAGGGACAGGGGAAGGCGAGCAGTACTTC. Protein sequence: CASSLGTGEGEQYF.

The CDR3, as DNA: TGTGCCAGCAGCATGTACGAGGGGACTATCACAGATACGCAGTATTTT. This gives the protein CASSMYEGTITDTQYF. The V gene is TRBV9, the J gene TRBJ2-3; 7 nucleotides align to TRBD2. Germline V lookup: CDR1 SGDLS, CDR2 YYNGEE. This CDR3 is 16 amino acids long. V shed 4 bases and J 2 bases; nucleotides not matched to a gene: 10. Full variable domain (missing parts from reference TRBV9 and TRBJ2-3): DSGVTQTPKHLITATGQRVTLRCSPRSGDLSVYWYQQSLDQGLQFLIQYYNGEERAKGNILERFSAQQFPDLHSELNLSSLELGDSALYFCASSMYEGTITDTQYFGPGTRLTVL.

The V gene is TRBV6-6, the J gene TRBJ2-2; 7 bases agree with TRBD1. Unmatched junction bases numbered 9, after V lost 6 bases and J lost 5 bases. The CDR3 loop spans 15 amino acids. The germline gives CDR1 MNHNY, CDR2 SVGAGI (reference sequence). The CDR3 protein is CASSPRQGTTGELFF. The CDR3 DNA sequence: TGTGCCAGCAGCCCCCGACAGGGTACTACCGGGGAGCTGTTTTTT.

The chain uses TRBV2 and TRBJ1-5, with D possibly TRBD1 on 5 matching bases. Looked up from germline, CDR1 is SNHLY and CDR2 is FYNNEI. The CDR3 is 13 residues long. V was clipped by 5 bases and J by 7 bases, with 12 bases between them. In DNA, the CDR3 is TGTGCCAGCAGTTTACAGGCTAACCAGCCCCAGCATTTT. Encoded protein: CASSLQANQPQHF.

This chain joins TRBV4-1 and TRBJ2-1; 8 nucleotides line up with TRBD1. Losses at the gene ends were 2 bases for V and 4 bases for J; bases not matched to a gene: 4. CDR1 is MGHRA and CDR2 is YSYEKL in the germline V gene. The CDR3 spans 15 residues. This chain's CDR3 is CASSQWTGTYNEQFF. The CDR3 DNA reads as TGCGCCAGCAGCCAATGGACAGGGACTTACAATGAGCAGTTCTTC.

Here the CDR3 DNA reads TGTGCCAGCAGTTTCGACAGGGGAGGCACTAATGAAAAACTGTTTTTT. This gives the protein CASSFDRGGTNEKLFF. V and J are TRBV5-6 and TRBJ1-4, with 8 bases fitting TRBD1. V lost 5 bases and J lost 2; bases outside the gene matches: 8. The CDR3 runs to 16 residues. Germline V CDR1 and CDR2: SGHDT, YYEEEE.

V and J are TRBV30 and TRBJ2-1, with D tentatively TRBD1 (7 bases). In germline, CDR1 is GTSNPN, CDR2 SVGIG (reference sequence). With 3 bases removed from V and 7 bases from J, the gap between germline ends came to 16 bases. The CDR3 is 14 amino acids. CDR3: CAWRGGGAGNEQFF. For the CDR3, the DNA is TGTGCCTGGAGAGGAGGGGGCGCGGGTAATGAGCAGTTCTTC.

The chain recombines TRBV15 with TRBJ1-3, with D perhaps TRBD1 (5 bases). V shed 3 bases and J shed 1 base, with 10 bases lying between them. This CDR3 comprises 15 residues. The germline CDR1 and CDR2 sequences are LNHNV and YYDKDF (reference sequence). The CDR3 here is CATSSARVSGNTIYF. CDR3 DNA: TGTGCCACCAGCAGCGCCAGGGTGTCTGGAAACACCATATATTTT.

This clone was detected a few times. CDR3 nucleotides: TGCGCCAGCAGCCAAGCTGCTGGAAACACCATATATTTT. Its protein is CASSQAAGNTIYF. J is TRBJ1-3 and V is TRBV4-3; no clear D gene. The ends were cut back, 1 base at V and 2 bases at J, with 3 bases in the middle. The CDR3 length is 13 residues. Germline-derived CDR1 and CDR2 are LGHNA and YSLEER.